Detailed here is one TCR beta chain. This clone is described as medium-sized (0.01 to 0.1%). Its antigen is still unknown. There are no base qualities to consult, and no much larger clone falls within one base. This specimen's time point label, per the study, means: cycle 4 day 1 (C4D1), after around six weeks of nivolumab. Every trial patient had relapsed after autologous stem cell transplantation, and cohorts A, B and C differed in prior brentuximab vedotin exposure. Using a Miltenyi CD8+ T cell isolation kit, CD8+ T cells were purified from thawed PBMCs through magnetic negative selection. The trial cohort comprised some 60 patients with relapsed/refractory classical Hodgkin lymphoma whose best overall responses were complete response, partial response or progressive disease. In the multi-cohort phase II CheckMate 205 trial, trial patients received single-agent nivolumab. Best overall response was determined by an independent review committee according to the 2007 International Working Group response criteria. Trial PBMCs were collected immediately before nivolumab initiation (C1D1) and during therapy at cycle 2 day 1 and cycle 4 day 1. Peripheral blood was collected in 8 mL Vacutainer Cell Preparation Tubes, from which PBMCs were isolated by centrifugation and then cryopreserved. Purified CD4+ and CD8+ fractions were prepared only for cases in which an additional PBMC sample was available. Magnetically labelled cells were removed on LS columns in a quadroMACS separator, and the flow-through was collected as the purified fraction.

The Qiagen DNeasy kit was used to extract genomic DNA from unsorted PBMCs and from the negatively selected CD4+ and CD8+ fractions. TCR beta CDR3 regions were subjected to amplification by immunoSEQ multiplex PCR with primers that anneal to V and J segments. A synthetic immune receptor repertoire was used to minimize amplification bias, and any remaining bias was removed computationally after sequencing. In the source study's methods: Custom Python scripts were used to quantify repertoire diversity as the Shannon entropy index. Unsorted, CD4+ and CD8+ repertoires were analyzed separately, except for combined analyses in which CD4+ and CD8+ sequences were merged in silico. A clone was considered expanded if an increase in frequency of at least 2-fold after treatment relative to C1D1 was found, and a pseudocount of 0.5 was applied to clones undetected at baseline. Singleton clones were defined as clones with 0 or 1 copy at C1D1, and non-singleton clones were defined as clones with 2 or more copies. Clones expanded in unsorted samples were annotated as CD4+, CD8+ or unknown by matching protein sequences in sorted samples from the same patient. Wilcoxon tests on paired samples were used to test diversity changes from C1D1 to C4D1. TCRdb carries this immuneACCESS record with in-frame sequences only. Its versions omit some clonotypes, under half of them owing to an unresolved V gene in the studies checked, with the rest unexplained. That table supplies the V and J calls and clone size; D and trimming were determined from the DNA. This sample has approximately 15,000 clones in its table, and 75% to 90% of those were observed once. The ten largest clones represent about a fifth of the sample.

CDR1 and CDR2 were assigned from the germline V gene (reference sequence) as MNHEY and SMNVEV. V loses 5 bases at its end and J loses 8 bases; junction bases beyond the gene matches: 4. The CDR3 goes from the cysteine to the phenylalanine over 13 residues. Kept here is only the CDR3 DNA, which spans 39 bases and is read in frame from base 1. The data are from a study of PD-1 blockade in classical Hodgkin lymphoma (TCRdb year 2020). In terms of the full investigation: Nivolumab dosing was 3 mg/kg intravenously every 2 weeks, continuing until either disease progression or unacceptable toxicity. The study used TCR beta sequencing and CyTOF to define a peripheral blood immune signature of response to PD-1 blockade in classical Hodgkin lymphoma.

What the work shows at the level of the full study, not this receptor alone: The study covered only a single clinical trial cohort, and the causes of the repertoire differences, possibly disease activity or prior therapy, were still not defined. Lower diversity was observed in patients in whom nivolumab was started less than 1 year after ASCT, and these patients were excluded from later analyses so that confounding by immune reconstitution would be avoided. Newly diagnosed patients were reported to have lower baseline TCR diversity than healthy donors, and relapsed/refractory patients were reported to have lower baseline TCR diversity still. A significant rise by C4D1 was seen in CD4+ but not CD8+ TCR diversity (p=0.0027 vs p=0.16), with the rise being most apparent in complete responders (p=0.02). Trial patients with a complete response had baseline diversity similar to that of newly diagnosed patients, while partial responders and progressors had significantly lower diversity.

The chain employs TRBV27 and TRBJ1-2; TRBD1 lines up with 11 middle nucleotides. The origin of this receptor is a human donor with classical Hodgkin lymphoma. The starting material was CD8+ T cells from blood, obtained before the fourth cycle of nivolumab. The DNA sequence is as follows: TGTGCCAGCAGTGGACAGGGGGCGAAGGGCTACACCTTC. Translated, it reads CASSGQGAKGYTF.